The TCR beta chain under discussion was sequenced for a study of cytomegalovirus exposure and HLA in healthy donors (dated by TCRdb to the late 2010s). At the level of the whole study: According to a later analysis, one platform produced both the approximately 110 validation repertoires and the 720 or so repertoires of the first cohort. The study was designed to test whether signatures of past pathogen exposure could be identified by cataloging public T cell receptors. In addition to the first cohort of roughly 670 subjects, a separate validation cohort of 100 to 150 different subjects was used. The study combined high-throughput TCR immunosequencing, statistical association of individual TCRs with disease status, and machine learning to predict cytomegalovirus infection status.

The donors belonged to the validation cohort of about 120 subjects, which was separate from the approximately 660-subject first cohort. Results the study describes overall, beyond this receptor: Most TCR sequences were observed very rarely across donors, whereas some public TCRs were present in many individuals. In vitro tests confirmed that a few of the cytomegalovirus-associated TCR beta chains recognize cytomegalovirus antigens. Cytomegalovirus status was reported to be diagnosed by the classifier with high specificity and sensitivity in both the original and validation cohorts. In a later analysis, TCRs clustered in the first cohort were found to also tend to co-occur in the 110 or so validation repertoires, with 94% of cluster scores above 0. The authors suggested that the approach could potentially be extended to other disease states and immunological phenotypes. All 120 or so repertoires were used to score co-occurrence in the validation cohort in a later analysis, because that analysis had no HLA typing for the cohort. The study listed 150 to 200 TCR beta chains as associated with cytomegalovirus.

Worth noting for this clone: Its antigen is not yet known. Nothing much larger sits one base from this clone, and base qualities are not available.

V and J lose 5 bases and 5 bases, and a span of 18 bases separates them. The CDR3 measures 14 amino acids from cysteine to phenylalanine. Only the CDR3 portion is preserved as DNA: 42 bases, with reading frame beginning at the first base. The germline V gene (reference sequence) supplies CDR1 GTSNPN and CDR2 SVGIG. The protocol used for the library was the immunoSEQ multiplex PCR assay. In the paper's pipeline: A statistical classification framework was built for diagnosing cytomegalovirus status from the catalog of TCR beta chain sequences. Entries here come from immuneACCESS through TCRdb and include only in-frame sequences with V and J called. Some clones fail to appear in such tables; in the studies checked, an unresolved V gene covers under half of the shortfall, and the cause of the remainder is unknown. From that table come the V and J calls and clone size; the DNA was used to work out D and trimming. This sample has approximately 220,000 clones in its table, and over 80% of those were observed once. The ten largest clones add up to around 15% of the sample.

The chain links TRBV30 with TRBJ1-2; the D gene is perhaps TRBD1, from 5 matching bases. The TCR sequence derives from a young woman in good health and CMV-seropositive. Source material: PBMCs. This receptor has the CDR3 CAWDVTDSSYGYTF. Read as DNA, the sequence is TGTGCCTGGGACGTTACCGACAGCTCATATGGCTACACCTTC.